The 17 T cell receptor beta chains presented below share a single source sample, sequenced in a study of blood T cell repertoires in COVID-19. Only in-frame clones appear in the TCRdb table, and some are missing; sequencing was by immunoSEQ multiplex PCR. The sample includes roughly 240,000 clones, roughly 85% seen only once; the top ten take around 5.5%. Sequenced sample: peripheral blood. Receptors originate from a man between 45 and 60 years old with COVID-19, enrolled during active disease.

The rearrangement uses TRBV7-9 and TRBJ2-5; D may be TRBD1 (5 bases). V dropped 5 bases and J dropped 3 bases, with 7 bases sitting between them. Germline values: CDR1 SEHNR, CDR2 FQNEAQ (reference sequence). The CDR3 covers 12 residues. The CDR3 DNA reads TGTGCCAGCAGCGACAGAGAAGAGACCCAGTACTTC. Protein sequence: CASSDREETQYF.

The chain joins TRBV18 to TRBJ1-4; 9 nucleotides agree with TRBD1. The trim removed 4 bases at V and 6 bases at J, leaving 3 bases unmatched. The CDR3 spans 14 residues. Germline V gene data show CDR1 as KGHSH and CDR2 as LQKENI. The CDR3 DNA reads TGTGCCAGCTCACTTAGGACAGGGGATGAAAAACTGTTTTTT. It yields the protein CASSLRTGDEKLFF.

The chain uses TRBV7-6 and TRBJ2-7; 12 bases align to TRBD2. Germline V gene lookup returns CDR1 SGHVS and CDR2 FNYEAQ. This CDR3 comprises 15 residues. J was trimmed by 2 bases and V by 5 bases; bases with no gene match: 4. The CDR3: CASSAGLAGTYEQYF. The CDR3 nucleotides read TGTGCCAGCAGCGCAGGACTAGCGGGAACCTACGAGCAGTACTTC. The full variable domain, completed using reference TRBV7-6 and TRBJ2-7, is GAGVSQSPRYKVTKRGQDVALRCDPISGHVSLYWYRQALGQGPEFLTYFNYEAQQDKSGLPNDRFSAERPEGSISTLTIQRTEQRDSAMYRCASSAGLAGTYEQYFGPGTRLTVT.

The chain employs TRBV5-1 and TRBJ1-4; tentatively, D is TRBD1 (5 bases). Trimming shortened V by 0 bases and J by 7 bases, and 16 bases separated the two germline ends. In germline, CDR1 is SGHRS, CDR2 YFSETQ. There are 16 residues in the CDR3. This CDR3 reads CASSLVRGSGGEKLFF. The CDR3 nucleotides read TGCGCCAGCAGCTTGGTTAGGGGCAGTGGTGGTGAAAAACTGTTTTTT.

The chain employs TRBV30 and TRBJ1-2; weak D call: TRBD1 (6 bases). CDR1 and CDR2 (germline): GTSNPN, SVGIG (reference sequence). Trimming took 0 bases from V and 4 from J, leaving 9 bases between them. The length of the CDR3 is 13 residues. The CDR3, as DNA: TGTGCCTGGAGTGTAGACAGGCTCTATGGCTACACCTTC. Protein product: CAWSVDRLYGYTF.

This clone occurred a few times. CDR3 sequence (DNA): TGTGCCAGCTCACCAAAGGGGGCACGGACTGAAGCTTTCTTT. The encoded protein is CASSPKGARTEAFF. This rearrangement joins TRBV18 to TRBJ1-1; 7 nucleotides match TRBD1. Germline V CDR1 and CDR2: KGHSH, LQKENI. Losses at the gene ends were 2 bases for V and 5 bases for J; bases not matched to a gene: 5. This CDR3 is 14 amino acids long.

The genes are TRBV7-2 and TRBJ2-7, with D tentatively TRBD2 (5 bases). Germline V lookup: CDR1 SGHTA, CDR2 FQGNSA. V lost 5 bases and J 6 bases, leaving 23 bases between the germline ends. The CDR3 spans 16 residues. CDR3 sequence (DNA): TGTGCCAGCAGCCTCCGACTGAGACCGATGGCGGGCGAGCAGTACTTC. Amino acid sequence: CASSLRLRPMAGEQYF.

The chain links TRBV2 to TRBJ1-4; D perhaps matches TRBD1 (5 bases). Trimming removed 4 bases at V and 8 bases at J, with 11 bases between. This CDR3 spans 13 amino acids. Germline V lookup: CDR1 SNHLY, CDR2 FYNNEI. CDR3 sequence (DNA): TGTGCCAGCAGTGGGGGGGAAGGAGAAAAACTGTTTTTT. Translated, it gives CASSGGEGEKLFF.

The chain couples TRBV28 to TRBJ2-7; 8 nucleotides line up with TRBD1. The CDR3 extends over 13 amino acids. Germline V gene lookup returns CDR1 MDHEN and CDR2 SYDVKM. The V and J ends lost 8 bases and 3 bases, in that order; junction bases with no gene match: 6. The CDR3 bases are TGTGCCAGCCTACGACAGGGGAACTACGAGCAGTACTTC. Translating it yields CASLRQGNYEQYF.

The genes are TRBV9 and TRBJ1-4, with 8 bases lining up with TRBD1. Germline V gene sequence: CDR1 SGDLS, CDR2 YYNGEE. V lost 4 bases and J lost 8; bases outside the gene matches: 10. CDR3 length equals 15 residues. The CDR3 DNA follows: TGTGCCAGCAGCCCAACGGGGACAGGAGAAGAAAAACTGTTTTTT. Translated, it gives CASSPTGTGEEKLFF.

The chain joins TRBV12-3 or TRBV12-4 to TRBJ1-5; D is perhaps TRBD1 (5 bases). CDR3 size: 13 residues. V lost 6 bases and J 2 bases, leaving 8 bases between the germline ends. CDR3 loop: CASRGVGNQPQHF. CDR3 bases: TGTGCCAGCAGAGGGGTTGGCAATCAGCCCCAGCATTTT.

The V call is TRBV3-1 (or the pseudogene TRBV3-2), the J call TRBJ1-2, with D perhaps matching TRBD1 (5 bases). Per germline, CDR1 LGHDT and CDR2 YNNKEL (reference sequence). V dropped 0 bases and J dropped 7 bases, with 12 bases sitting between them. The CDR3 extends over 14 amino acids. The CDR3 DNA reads TGTGCCAGCAGCCAAGATCGCCAGGGTCGTGGCTACACCTTC. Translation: CASSQDRQGRGYTF.

The CDR3 loop is CASSQDEEETQYF. The CDR3 DNA follows: TGTGCCAGCAGCCAAGACGAGGAAGAGACCCAGTACTTC. This chain uses TRBV4-2 with TRBJ2-5; D unresolved. V gave up 0 bases and J gave up 3 bases, with 5 bases separating them. The CDR3 is 13 amino acids. The V gene's germline CDR1 is LGHNA and CDR2 YNFKEQ.

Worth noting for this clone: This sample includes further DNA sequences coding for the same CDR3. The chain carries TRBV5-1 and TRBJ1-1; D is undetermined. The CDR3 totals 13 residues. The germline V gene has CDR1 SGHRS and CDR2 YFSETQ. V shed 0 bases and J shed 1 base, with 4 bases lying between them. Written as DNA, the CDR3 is TGCGCCAGCAGCTTGGCCGGGAACACTGAAGCTTTCTTT. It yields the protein CASSLAGNTEAFF.

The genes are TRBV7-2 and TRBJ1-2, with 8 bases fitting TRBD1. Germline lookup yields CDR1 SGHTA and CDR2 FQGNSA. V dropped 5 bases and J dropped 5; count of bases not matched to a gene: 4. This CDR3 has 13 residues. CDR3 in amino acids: CASSIGQGYGYTF. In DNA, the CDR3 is TGTGCCAGCAGCATAGGACAGGGTTATGGCTACACCTTC.

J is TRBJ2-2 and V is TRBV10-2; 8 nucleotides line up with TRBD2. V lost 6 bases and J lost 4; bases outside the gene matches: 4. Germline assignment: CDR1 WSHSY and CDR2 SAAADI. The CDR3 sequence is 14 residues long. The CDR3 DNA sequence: TGCGCCAGCAGGACGGGGGGGAGCACCGGGGAGCTGTTTTTT. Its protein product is CASRTGGSTGELFF.

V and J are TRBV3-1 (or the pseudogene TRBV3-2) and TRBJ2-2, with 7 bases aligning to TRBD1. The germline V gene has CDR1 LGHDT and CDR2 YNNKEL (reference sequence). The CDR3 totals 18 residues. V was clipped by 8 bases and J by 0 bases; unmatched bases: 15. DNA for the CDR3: TGTGCCAGCTTCCCAACGGGTTTCGGACAGGCGAACACCGGGGAGCTGTTTTTT. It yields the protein CASFPTGFGQANTGELFF.